One TCR beta chain is described in this entry. The CDR3 is 14 amino acids. V shed 5 bases and J 2 bases; nucleotides not matched to a gene: 3. Per germline, CDR1 GTSNPN and CDR2 SVGIG (reference sequence). Generated by immunoSEQ multiplex PCR, the TCRdb table keeps only in-frame clones and is missing some. The sample has about 170,000 clones; roughly four fifths are singletons. This specimen belongs to a study of blood T cell repertoires in COVID-19. This chain joins TRBV30 and TRBJ1-4; 9 nucleotides align to TRBD1. Material for sequencing was PBMCs or T cells enriched from blood (not recorded which). This TCR was recovered from a man in his fifties who had recovered from COVID-19. The CDR3 region is CAWGTGLTNEKLFF. In DNA, the CDR3 is TGTGCCTGGGGGACAGGGCTCACTAATGAAAAACTGTTTTTT.